This entry lists 22 T cell receptor beta chains sequenced from one sample in a study of blood T cell repertoires in COVID-19. Assay used: immunoSEQ multiplex PCR; TCRdb lists only in-frame clones, some missing. The sample holds nearly 200,000 clones, 88% seen once. Sequencing was carried out using peripheral blood. Receptors originate from a woman aged 40 to 50 who had recovered from COVID-19.

V and J are TRBV19 and TRBJ2-7, with a possible D match to TRBD1 (6 bases). V lost 5 bases and J 6 bases, leaving 14 bases between the germline ends. The CDR3 is 13 amino acids. Per germline, CDR1 LNHDA and CDR2 SQIVND (reference sequence). The CDR3 region has the DNA TGTGCCAGTAGTGGAACAGGGTTCGCCGAGCAGTACTTC. Its translation is CASSGTGFAEQYF.

This chain connects TRBV30 to TRBJ2-2; 7 bases map to TRBD1. J lost 6 bases, V lost 5 bases, and 9 bases had no gene match. The CDR3 is 14 amino acids. CDR1 and CDR2 (germline): GTSNPN, SVGIG (reference sequence). CDR3 sequence: CAWVRTGGPGELFF. The DNA of the CDR3 is TGTGCCTGGGTGAGGACAGGTGGCCCCGGGGAGCTGTTTTTT.

The rearrangement links TRBV19 to TRBJ2-7; 7 positions match TRBD1. There are 13 residues in the CDR3. Germline V gives CDR1 LNHDA, CDR2 SQIVND (reference sequence). Trimming cost V 4 bases and J 3 bases; bases outside gene matches: 3. In nucleotides, the CDR3 is TGTGCCAGTAGTAGCGCAGGGGGCTACGAGCAGTACTTC. The encoded protein is CASSSAGGYEQYF. The whole variable domain, filled in from reference TRBV19 and TRBJ2-7, reads DGGITQSPKYLFRKEGQNVTLSCEQNLNHDAMYWYRQDPGQGLRLIYYSQIVNDFQKGDIAEGYSVSREKKESFPLTVTSAQKNPTAFYLCASSSAGGYEQYFGPGTRLTVT.

The chain couples TRBV19 to TRBJ1-1, with D perhaps TRBD1 (5 bases). Germline V gene data show CDR1 as LNHDA and CDR2 as SQIVND (reference sequence). The CDR3 sequence is 15 residues long. Trimming took off 4 bases at V and 1 base at J, with 13 bases between the two ends. The CDR3 is CASSNPLRGNTEAFF. The DNA of the CDR3 is TGTGCCAGTAGTAACCCTCTTAGGGGGAACACTGAAGCTTTCTTT.

The chain employs TRBV6-5 and TRBJ1-2, with TRBD1 matching over 7 bases. The junction had 7 bases not matched to a gene; V was cut back by 10 bases and J by 2 bases. This CDR3 spans 13 amino acids. Germline V gene lookup returns CDR1 MNHEY and CDR2 SVGAGI. CDR3 coding DNA: TGTGCCATCAGGGACAGTCTGAACTATGGCTACACCTTC. Translation: CAIRDSLNYGYTF.

This sequence joins TRBV19 and TRBJ2-3, with TRBD2 matching 9 bases. The CDR3 has 19 residues. V lost 5 bases and J lost 2; bases outside the gene matches: 17. CDR1 and CDR2 from the germline V gene are LNHDA and SQIVND (reference sequence). CDR3 DNA: TGTGCCAGTAGTTCTCTAGCGGGATCCTTACCGTCTTTCACAGATACGCAGTATTTT. Translated: CASSSLAGSLPSFTDTQYF.

V and J are TRBV19 and TRBJ1-3, with a tentative D call TRBD1 (5 bases). CDR1 and CDR2 (germline): LNHDA, SQIVND (reference sequence). The CDR3 extends over 17 amino acids. Trimming shortened V by 1 base and J by 0 bases, and 13 bases separated the two germline ends. The CDR3 nucleotides are TGTGCCAGTAGTATAGTACGACAGACTTTCTCTGGAAACACCATATATTTT. Encoded protein: CASSIVRQTFSGNTIYF.

The chain uses TRBV29-1 and TRBJ2-7; the match to TRBD1 covers 8 bases. The CDR3 spans 12 residues. Germline V gives CDR1 SQVTM, CDR2 ANQGSEA. Trimming removed 7 bases from V and 3 bases from J; junction bases left unmatched: 5. The chain's CDR3 is CSAGQGHYEQYF. The CDR3 nucleotides are TGCAGCGCCGGACAGGGCCACTACGAGCAGTACTTC.

The chain carries TRBV7-9 and TRBJ1-2, with D possibly matching TRBD1 (5 bases). Germline CDR1 SEHNR, CDR2 FQNEAQ (reference sequence). The CDR3 covers 15 residues. Between the trimmed V and J ends, which lost 5 bases and 7 bases, there was a span of 20 bases. CDR3 region: CASSRSYGGEAGYTF. Here the CDR3 DNA reads TGTGCCAGCAGCCGGAGCTACGGGGGGGAGGCTGGCTACACCTTC.

The rearrangement uses TRBV18 and TRBJ2-7; TRBD1 is a possible D gene (5 bases). The V end was cut by 0 bases, the J end by 4 bases, with 13 bases between. Germline V gene sequence: CDR1 KGHSH, CDR2 LQKENI. The CDR3 loop spans 15 amino acids. CDR3 coding DNA: TGTGCCAGCTCACCACCTCAGGGCTCTGGGTACGAGCAGTACTTC. Protein product: CASSPPQGSGYEQYF.

The rearrangement links TRBV28 to TRBJ1-1, with 8 bases matching TRBD1. The germline CDR1 and CDR2 sequences are MDHEN and SYDVKM. Unmatched junction bases numbered 8, after V lost 8 bases and J lost 3 bases. This CDR3 spans 14 amino acids. CDR3 DNA: TGTGCCAGCCAACGCGGACAGGGCTACACTGAAGCTTTCTTT. It is translated as CASQRGQGYTEAFF.

This chain uses TRBV16 with TRBJ1-5; possibly TRBD1 for D (6 bases). CDR3 size: 16 residues. V lost 2 bases and J 5 bases, leaving 16 bases between the germline ends. Germline loops: CDR1 KGHSY, CDR2 FQNENV. CDR3 coding DNA: TGTGCCAGCAGCCAAGGAGGGGGGGCATTTTATCAGCCCCAGCATTTT. This encodes CASSQGGGAFYQPQHF.

The gene calls are TRBV6-5 and TRBJ2-3; a possible D gene is TRBD1 (6 bases). This CDR3 has 15 amino acids. Germline-derived CDR1 and CDR2 are MNHEY and SVGAGI. The V end lost 2 bases, the J end lost 4 bases, and 13 bases lay between the germline ends. CDR3 loop: CASSYQGSGADTQYF. CDR3 in DNA: TGTGCCAGCAGTTACCAGGGGTCAGGAGCAGATACGCAGTATTTT.

The rearrangement joins TRBV19 to TRBJ2-1, with TRBD1 identical over 8 bases. The V segment lost 6 bases and the J segment 10 bases; nucleotides outside the gene matches: 11. This CDR3 is 14 amino acids long. Germline V gene sequence: CDR1 LNHDA, CDR2 SQIVND (reference sequence). In DNA, the CDR3 is TGTGCCAGTAGCAGACAGGGGAACCCAATGGAGCAGTTCTTC. This gives the protein CASSRQGNPMEQFF.

The chain recombines TRBV9 with TRBJ2-6; 8 bases match TRBD1. The trim removed 0 bases at V and 0 bases at J, leaving 5 bases unmatched. The CDR3 loop spans 18 amino acids. CDR1 is SGDLS, CDR2 YYNGEE, per germline. For the CDR3, the DNA is TGTGCCAGCAGCGTAGGTGGACAGGGTCTCTCTGGGGCCAACGTCCTGACTTTC. Encoded protein: CASSVGGQGLSGANVLTF.

The rearrangement joins TRBV6-5 to TRBJ2-5, with 7 bases identical to TRBD2. Germline lookup yields CDR1 MNHEY and CDR2 SVGAGI. This CDR3 comprises 15 residues. After removal of 7 bases from V and 2 bases from J, the junction contained 10 bases not matched to a gene. CDR3 coding DNA: TGTGCCAGCAACCTCGGACTAGTGGGGCAAGAGACCCAGTACTTC. This gives the protein CASNLGLVGQETQYF.

V is TRBV9 and J is TRBJ2-2, with 11 bases identical to TRBD1. CDR3 length: 18 amino acids. Germline lookup yields CDR1 SGDLS and CDR2 YYNGEE. V gave up 3 bases and J gave up 3 bases; unmatched junction bases: 10. CDR3 sequence: CASSATGTGGKDTGELFF. DNA of the CDR3: TGTGCCAGCAGCGCAACCGGGACAGGGGGTAAGGACACCGGGGAGCTGTTTTTT.

This clone appeared a single time. The chain has TRBV12-3 or TRBV12-4 and TRBJ1-6; D is undetermined. V lost 8 bases and J 9 bases, leaving 14 bases between the germline ends. The CDR3 length is 13 residues. DNA for the CDR3: TGTGCCAGCCTCGAGTCGGAGAGTTCACCCCTCCACTTT. It translates to CASLESESSPLHF.

The rearrangement joins TRBV7-9 to TRBJ1-4; D is possibly TRBD1 (5 bases). CDR3 length: 15 amino acids. V was cut by 5 bases and J by 0 bases, with 10 bases left in between. CDR1 and CDR2 (germline): SEHNR, FQNEAQ (reference sequence). The CDR3 is CASSPSGTTNEKLFF. CDR3 nucleotides: TGTGCCAGCAGCCCCTCAGGGACAACTAATGAAAAACTGTTTTTT.

V gene TRBV3-1 (or the pseudogene TRBV3-2) combines with J gene TRBJ2-1, with D possibly TRBD2 on 6 matching bases. Germline V CDR1 and CDR2: LGHDT, YNNKEL (reference sequence). The CDR3 runs to 19 residues. V lost 2 bases and J 5 bases, leaving 25 bases between the germline ends. The CDR3 coding sequence is TGTGCCAGCAGCCAACTCGGATTCCAACGGGACCCGGGGGACAATGAGCAGTTCTTC. It specifies CASSQLGFQRDPGDNEQFF.

This clone appeared a few times. The chain combines TRBV3-1 (or the pseudogene TRBV3-2) with TRBJ2-5, with a tentative D call TRBD2 (5 bases). V was clipped by 1 base and J by 5 bases, with 14 bases between them. There are 15 residues in the CDR3. Germline V CDR1 and CDR2: LGHDT, YNNKEL (reference sequence). The CDR3 is CASSQAAGPFETQYF. The CDR3 nucleotides read TGTGCCAGCAGCCAAGCTGCGGGCCCCTTCGAGACCCAGTACTTC.

The chain links TRBV19 to TRBJ1-1; 10 bases line up with TRBD1. This CDR3 contains 13 residues. The germline gives CDR1 LNHDA, CDR2 SQIVND (reference sequence). Losses at the gene ends were 6 bases for V and 3 bases for J; bases not matched to a gene: 1. Here the CDR3 reads CASRGQGYTEAFF. The CDR3 DNA sequence: TGTGCCAGTAGGGGACAGGGGTACACTGAAGCTTTCTTT. The full variable domain, its missing parts supplied by reference TRBV19 and TRBJ1-1, is DGGITQSPKYLFRKEGQNVTLSCEQNLNHDAMYWYRQDPGQGLRLIYYSQIVNDFQKGDIAEGYSVSREKKESFPLTVTSAQKNPTAFYLCASRGQGYTEAFFGQGTRLTVV.